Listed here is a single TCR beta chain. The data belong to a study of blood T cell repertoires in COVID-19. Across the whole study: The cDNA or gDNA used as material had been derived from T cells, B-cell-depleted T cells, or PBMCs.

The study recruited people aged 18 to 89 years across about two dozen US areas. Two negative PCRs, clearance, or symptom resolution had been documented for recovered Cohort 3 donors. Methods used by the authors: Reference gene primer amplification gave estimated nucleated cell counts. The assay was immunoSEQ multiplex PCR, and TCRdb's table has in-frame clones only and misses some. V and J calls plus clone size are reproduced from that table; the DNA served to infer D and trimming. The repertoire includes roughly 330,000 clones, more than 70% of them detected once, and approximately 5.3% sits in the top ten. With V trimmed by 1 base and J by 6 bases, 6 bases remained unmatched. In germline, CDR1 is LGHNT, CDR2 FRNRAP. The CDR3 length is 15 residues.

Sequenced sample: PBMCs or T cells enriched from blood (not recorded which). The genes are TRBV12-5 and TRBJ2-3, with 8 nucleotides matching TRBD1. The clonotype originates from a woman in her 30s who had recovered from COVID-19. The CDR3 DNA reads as TGTGCTAGTGGTTTGGGAAGGACAGGGAGGGATACGCAGTATTTT. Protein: CASGLGRTGRDTQYF.